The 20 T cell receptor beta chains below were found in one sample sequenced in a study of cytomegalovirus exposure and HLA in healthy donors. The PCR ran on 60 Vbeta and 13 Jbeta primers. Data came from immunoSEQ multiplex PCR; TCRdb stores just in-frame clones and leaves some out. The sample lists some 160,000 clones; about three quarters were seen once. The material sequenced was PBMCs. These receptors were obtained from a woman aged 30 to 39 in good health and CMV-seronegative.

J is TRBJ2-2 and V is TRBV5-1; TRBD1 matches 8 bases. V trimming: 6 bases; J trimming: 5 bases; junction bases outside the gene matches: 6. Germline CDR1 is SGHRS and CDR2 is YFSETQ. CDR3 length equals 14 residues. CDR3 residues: CASIPGGETGELFF. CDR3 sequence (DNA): TGCGCCAGCATCCCAGGGGGCGAAACCGGGGAGCTGTTTTTT.

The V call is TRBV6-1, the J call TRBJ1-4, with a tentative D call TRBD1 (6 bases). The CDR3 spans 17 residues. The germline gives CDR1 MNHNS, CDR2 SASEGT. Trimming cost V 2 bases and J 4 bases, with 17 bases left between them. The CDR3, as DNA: TGTGCCAGCAGTGAAAGGGGGAAGGCAGGTTATAATGAAAAACTGTTTTTT. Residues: CASSERGKAGYNEKLFF.

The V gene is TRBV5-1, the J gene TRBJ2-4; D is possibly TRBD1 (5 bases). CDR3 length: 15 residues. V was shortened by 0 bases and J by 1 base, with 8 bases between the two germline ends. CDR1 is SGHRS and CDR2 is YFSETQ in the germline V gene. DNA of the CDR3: TGCGCCAGCAGCTTGGAAGGGGTGGCCAAAAACATTCAGTACTTC. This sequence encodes CASSLEGVAKNIQYF. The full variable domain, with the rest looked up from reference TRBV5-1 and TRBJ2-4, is KAGVTQTPRYLIKTRGQQVTLSCSPISGHRSVSWYQQTPGQGLQFLFEYFSETQRNKGNFPGRFSGRQFSNSRSEMNVSTLELGDSALYLCASSLEGVAKNIQYFGAGTRLSVL.

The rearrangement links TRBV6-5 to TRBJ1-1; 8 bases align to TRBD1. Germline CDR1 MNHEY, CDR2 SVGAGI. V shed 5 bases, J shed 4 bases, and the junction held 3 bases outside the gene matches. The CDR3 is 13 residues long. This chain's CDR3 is CASSQTGGTEAFF. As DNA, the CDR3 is TGTGCCAGCAGTCAAACAGGGGGCACTGAAGCTTTCTTT.

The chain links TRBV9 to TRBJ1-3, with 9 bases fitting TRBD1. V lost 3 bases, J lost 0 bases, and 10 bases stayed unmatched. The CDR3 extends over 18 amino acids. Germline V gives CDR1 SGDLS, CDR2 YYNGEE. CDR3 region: CASSAKGGQGNSGNTIYF. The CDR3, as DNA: TGTGCCAGCAGCGCAAAAGGGGGACAGGGAAACTCTGGAAACACCATATATTTT.

This CDR3 is CAWGTSGGANEQFF. CDR3 nucleotides: TGTGCCTGGGGAACTAGCGGGGGGGCCAATGAGCAGTTCTTC. The genes are TRBV30 and TRBJ2-1; 13 nucleotides line up with TRBD2. Unmatched junction bases numbered 4, after V lost 5 bases and J lost 6 bases. Germline V gene sequence: CDR1 GTSNPN, CDR2 SVGIG (reference sequence). The CDR3 has 14 residues.

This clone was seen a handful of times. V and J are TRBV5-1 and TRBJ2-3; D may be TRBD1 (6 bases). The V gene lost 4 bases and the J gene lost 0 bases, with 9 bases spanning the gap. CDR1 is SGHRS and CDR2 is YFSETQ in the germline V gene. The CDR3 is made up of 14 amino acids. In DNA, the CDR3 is TGCGCCAGCAGCGTCGGGACAAGCACAGATACGCAGTATTTT. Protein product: CASSVGTSTDTQYF.

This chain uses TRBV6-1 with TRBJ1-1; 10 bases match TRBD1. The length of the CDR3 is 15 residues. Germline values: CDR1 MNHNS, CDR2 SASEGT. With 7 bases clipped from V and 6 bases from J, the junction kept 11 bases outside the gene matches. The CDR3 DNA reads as TGTGCCAGCAACCAAAGGACAGGGGGTATGGCTGAAGCTTTCTTT. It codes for CASNQRTGGMAEAFF.

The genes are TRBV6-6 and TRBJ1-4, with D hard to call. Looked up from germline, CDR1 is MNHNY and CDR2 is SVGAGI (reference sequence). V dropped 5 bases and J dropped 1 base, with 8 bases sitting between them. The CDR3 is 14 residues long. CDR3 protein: CASSERKTNEKLFF. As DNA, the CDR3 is TGTGCCAGCAGTGAGAGGAAAACTAATGAAAAACTGTTTTTT.

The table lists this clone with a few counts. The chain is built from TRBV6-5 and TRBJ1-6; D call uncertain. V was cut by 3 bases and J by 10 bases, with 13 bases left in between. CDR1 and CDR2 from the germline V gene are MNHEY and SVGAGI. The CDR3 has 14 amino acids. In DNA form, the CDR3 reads TGTGCCAGCAGTTATTGGGAGTCCTGGTCACCCCTCCACTTT. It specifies CASSYWESWSPLHF.

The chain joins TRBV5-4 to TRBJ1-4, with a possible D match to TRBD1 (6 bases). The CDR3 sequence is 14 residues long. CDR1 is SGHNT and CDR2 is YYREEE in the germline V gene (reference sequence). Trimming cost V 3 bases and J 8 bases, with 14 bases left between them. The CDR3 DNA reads TGTGCCAGCAGCTCGGTTTTGGGGGCCGAAAAACTGTTTTTT. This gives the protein CASSSVLGAEKLFF. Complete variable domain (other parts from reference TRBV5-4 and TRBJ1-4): ETGVTQSPTHLIKTRGQQVTLRCSSQSGHNTVSWYQQALGQGPQFIFQYYREEENGRGNFPPRFSGLQFPNYSSELNVNALELDDSALYLCASSSVLGAEKLFFGSGTQLSVL.

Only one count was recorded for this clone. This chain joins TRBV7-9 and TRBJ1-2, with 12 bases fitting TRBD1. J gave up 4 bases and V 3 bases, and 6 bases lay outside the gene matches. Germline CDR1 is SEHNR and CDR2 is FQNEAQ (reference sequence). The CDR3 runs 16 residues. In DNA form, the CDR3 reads TGTGCCAGCAGCTTGGGGACAGGGGGCTCCTTCTATGGCTACACCTTC. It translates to CASSLGTGGSFYGYTF.

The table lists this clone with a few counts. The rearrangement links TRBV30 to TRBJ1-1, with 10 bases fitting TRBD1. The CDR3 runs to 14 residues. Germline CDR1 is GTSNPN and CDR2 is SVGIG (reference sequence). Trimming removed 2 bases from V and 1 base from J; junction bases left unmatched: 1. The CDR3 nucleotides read TGTGCCTGGAGTAGGGACAGGGGGAACACTGAAGCTTTCTTT. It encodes CAWSRDRGNTEAFF.

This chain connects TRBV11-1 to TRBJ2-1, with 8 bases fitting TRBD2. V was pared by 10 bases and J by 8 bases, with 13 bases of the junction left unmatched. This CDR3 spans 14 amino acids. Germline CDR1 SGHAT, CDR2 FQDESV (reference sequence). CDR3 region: CATLSGGESDEQFF. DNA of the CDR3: TGTGCCACCCTGTCGGGAGGGGAATCGGATGAGCAGTTCTTC.

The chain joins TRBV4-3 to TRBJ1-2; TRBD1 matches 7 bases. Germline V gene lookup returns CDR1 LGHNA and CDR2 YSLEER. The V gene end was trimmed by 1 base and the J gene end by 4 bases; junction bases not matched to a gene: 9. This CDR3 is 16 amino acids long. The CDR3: CASSQARDSSPYGYTF. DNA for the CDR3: TGCGCCAGCAGCCAAGCCCGGGACAGCTCACCCTATGGCTACACCTTC.

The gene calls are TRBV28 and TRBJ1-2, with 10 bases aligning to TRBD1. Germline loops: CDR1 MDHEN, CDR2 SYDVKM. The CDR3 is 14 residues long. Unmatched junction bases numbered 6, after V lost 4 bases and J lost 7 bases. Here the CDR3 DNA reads TGTGCCAGCAGTTACCTCGGGACAGGGGTTGGCTACACCTTC. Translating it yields CASSYLGTGVGYTF.

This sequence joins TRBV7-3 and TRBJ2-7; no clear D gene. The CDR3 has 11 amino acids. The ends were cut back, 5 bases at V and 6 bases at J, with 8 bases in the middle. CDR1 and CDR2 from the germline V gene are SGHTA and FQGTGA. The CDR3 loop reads CASSPGTEQYF. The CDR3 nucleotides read TGTGCCAGCAGCCCAGGAACCGAGCAGTACTTC.

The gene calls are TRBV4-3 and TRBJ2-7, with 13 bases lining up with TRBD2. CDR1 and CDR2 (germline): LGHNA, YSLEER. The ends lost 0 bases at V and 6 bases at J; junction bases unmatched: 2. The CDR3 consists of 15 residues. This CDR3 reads CASSQDRTSGGEQYF. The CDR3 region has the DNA TGCGCCAGCAGCCAAGATAGGACTAGCGGGGGCGAGCAGTACTTC.

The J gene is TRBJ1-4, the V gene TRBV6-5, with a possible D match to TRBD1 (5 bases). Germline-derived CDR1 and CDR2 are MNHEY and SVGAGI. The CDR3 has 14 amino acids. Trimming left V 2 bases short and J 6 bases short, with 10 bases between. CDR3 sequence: CASSYGGGDEKLFF. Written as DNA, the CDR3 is TGTGCCAGCAGTTACGGCGGGGGAGATGAAAAACTGTTTTTT.

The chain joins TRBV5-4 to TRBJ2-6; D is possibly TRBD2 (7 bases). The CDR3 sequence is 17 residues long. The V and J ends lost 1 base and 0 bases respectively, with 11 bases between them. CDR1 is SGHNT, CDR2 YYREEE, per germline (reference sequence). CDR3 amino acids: CASSLYAGASGANVLTF. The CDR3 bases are TGTGCCAGCAGCTTGTATGCGGGGGCCTCTGGGGCCAACGTCCTGACTTTC.